This TCR beta chain appears in the sequencing data of a study of OX40 agonist ivuxolimab in advanced cancers. At the level of the whole study: Ivuxolimab was an agonistic, fully human IgG2 monoclonal antibody directed against OX40 (CD134), a costimulatory receptor. Intravenous ivuxolimab was administered to patients every 2 weeks at six dose levels: 0.01, 0.1, 0.3, 1.5, 3 and 10 mg/kg. Of the 50 to 55 patients in dose escalation, 19 had hepatocellular carcinoma, some 15 had melanoma, 9 had renal cell carcinoma and 9 had head and neck cancer. A male proportion of about 79% and a mean age of approximately 60 years, ranging from 23 to 79, were recorded for the dose-escalation cohort. Patients were allowed to have had prior anti-PD-1, anti-PD-L1 or anti-CTLA-4 therapy, and around 41% of the dose-escalation patients had previously received checkpoint inhibitors. Partial responses occurred in three dose-escalation patients: two with cutaneous melanoma and one with hepatocellular carcinoma. Peripheral TCRbeta sequencing was intended to test whether TCR sequence diversity was altered and clonal T-cell expansion was caused by ivuxolimab. The paper reports the monotherapy dose-escalation portion (N of about 47 patients) of the phase I ivuxolimab trial. Overall study results and their limits: At doses of 0.1 to 3.0 mg/kg, clonal expansion of both CD4+ and CD8+ T cells in blood was seen between baseline and week 6. Low levels of normalized T-cell clonal expansion were also seen in some patients who did not respond. Partial responders in the 0.1-3.0 mg/kg groups had among the lowest normalized peripheral clonal expansion, especially among CD8+ T cells. On average, CD8+ T cells showed more expanded clones than CD4+ T cells after ivuxolimab. The antigen specificity of the peripheral T cells that underwent clonal expansion was not determined.

Details on this clone: The antigen it binds to is not known. Base qualities are not provided; no much larger clone lies one nucleotide away.

To sequence the TCRbeta CDR3 region, genomic DNA was isolated from the sorted cells. The immunoSEQ Assay was used to sequence the TCRbeta CDR3 regions. Imported from immuneACCESS, the table was reduced by TCRdb to in-frame sequences with V and J called. These copies leave out some clones; in studies compared against another copy, an unresolved V gene accounts for under half, and the cause of the remainder is not known. The sample records around 22,000 clones, approximately 85% of which are singletons. Roughly 17% of the sample goes to the ten largest clones. The trial excluded patients who had a history of autoimmune disease or who were on systemic immunosuppression. Peripheral blood for TCR sequencing was collected from all dose cohorts at baseline, on cycle 4 day 1, and on cycle 7 day 1. The samples were drawn from a first-in-human, open-label, multicenter phase I dose-escalation trial of ivuxolimab. Adults with locally advanced or metastatic melanoma, renal cell carcinoma, hepatocellular carcinoma or head and neck squamous cell carcinoma were enrolled in the trial. Before TCR sequencing, CD4+ and CD8+ T cells were separately sorted from peripheral blood.

The specimen comprised CD4+ or CD8+ T cells sorted from blood, sampled in a trial of the OX40 agonist ivuxolimab. The origin of this receptor is an adult with an advanced solid tumor such as melanoma, head and neck, liver or kidney cancer.

The CDR3 protein sequence reads: CASKAGGESNIQYF. The DNA reads as follows: TGTGCCAGTAAGGCGGGGGGGGAAAGTAACATTCAGTACTTC. The V gene is TRBV19 and the J gene is TRBJ2-4, with TRBD2 matching 9 junction bases. The germline V gene (reference sequence) yields LNHDA for CDR1 and SQIVND for CDR2. The CDR3 goes from the cysteine to the phenylalanine over 14 residues. CDR3 DNA only is kept here, 42 bases in frame from base 1. Clipping removes 7 bases from V and 7 bases from J, with 8 as the unmatched junction base count.